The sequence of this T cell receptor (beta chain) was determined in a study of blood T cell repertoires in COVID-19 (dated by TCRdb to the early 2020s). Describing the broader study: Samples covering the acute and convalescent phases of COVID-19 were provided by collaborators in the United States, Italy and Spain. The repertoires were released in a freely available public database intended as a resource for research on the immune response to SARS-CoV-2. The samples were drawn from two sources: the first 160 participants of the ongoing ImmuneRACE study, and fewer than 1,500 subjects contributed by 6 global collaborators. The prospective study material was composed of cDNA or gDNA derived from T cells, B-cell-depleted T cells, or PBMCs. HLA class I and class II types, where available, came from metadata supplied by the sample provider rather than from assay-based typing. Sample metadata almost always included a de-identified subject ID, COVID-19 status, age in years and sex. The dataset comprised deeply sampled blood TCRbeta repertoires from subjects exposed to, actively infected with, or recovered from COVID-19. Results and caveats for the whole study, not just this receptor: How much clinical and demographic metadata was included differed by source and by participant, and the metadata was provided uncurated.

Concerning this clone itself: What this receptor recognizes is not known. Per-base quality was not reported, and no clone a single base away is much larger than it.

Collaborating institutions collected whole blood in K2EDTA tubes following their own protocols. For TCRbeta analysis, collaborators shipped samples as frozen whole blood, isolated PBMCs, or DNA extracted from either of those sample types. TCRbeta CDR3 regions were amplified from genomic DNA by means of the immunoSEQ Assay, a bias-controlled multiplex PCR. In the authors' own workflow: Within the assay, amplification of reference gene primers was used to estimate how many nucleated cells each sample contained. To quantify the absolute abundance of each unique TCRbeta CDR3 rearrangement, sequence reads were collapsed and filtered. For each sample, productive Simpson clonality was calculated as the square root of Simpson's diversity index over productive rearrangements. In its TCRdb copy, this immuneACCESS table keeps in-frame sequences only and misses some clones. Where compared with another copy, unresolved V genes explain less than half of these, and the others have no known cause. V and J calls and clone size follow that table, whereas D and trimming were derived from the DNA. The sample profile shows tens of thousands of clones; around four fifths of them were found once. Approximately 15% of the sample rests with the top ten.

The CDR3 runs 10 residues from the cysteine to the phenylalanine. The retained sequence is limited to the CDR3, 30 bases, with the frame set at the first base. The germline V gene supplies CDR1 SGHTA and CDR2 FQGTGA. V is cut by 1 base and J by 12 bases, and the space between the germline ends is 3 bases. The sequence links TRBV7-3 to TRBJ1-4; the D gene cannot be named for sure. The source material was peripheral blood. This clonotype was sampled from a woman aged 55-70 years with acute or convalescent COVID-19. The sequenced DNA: TGTGCCAGCAGCTTAAAGCAACTGTTTTTT. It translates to CASSLKQLFF.